The subject of this entry is one T cell receptor beta chain. This sample is part of a study of cytomegalovirus exposure and HLA in healthy donors. Both 60 Vbeta primers and 13 Jbeta primers went into the PCR. Generated by immunoSEQ multiplex PCR, the TCRdb table keeps only in-frame clones and is missing some. The sample records 60,000 or so clones, 77% being singletons. The germline gives CDR1 SQVTM, CDR2 ANQGSEA. The CDR3 has 13 residues. J lost 7 bases, V lost 7 bases, and 10 bases had no gene match. The rearrangement uses TRBV29-1 and TRBJ2-1, with TRBD2 identical over 7 bases. Sequencing was done on a sample of PBMCs. This clonotype was sampled from a female donor in good health and CMV-seronegative. The DNA of the CDR3 is TGCAGCGCCGTTACTAGCGCTGAAAATGAGCAGTTCTTC. It translates to CSAVTSAENEQFF.